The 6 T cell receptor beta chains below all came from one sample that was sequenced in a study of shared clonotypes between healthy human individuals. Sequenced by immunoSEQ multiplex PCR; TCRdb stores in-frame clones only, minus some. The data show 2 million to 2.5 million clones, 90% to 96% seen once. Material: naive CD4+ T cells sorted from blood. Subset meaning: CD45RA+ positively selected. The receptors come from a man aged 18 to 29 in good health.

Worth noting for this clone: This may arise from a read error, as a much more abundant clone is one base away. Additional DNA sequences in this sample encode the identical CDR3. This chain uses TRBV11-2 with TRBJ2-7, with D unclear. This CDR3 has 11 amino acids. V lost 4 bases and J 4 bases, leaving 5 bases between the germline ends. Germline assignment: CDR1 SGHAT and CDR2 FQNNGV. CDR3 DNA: TGTGCCAGCAGCTCCTCATACGAGCAGTACTTC. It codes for CASSSSYEQYF.

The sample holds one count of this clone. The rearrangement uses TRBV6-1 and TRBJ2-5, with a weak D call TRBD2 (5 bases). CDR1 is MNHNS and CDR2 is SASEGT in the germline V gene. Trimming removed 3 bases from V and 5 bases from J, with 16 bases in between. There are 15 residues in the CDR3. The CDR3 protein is CASSDGNTPGETQYF. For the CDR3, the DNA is TGTGCCAGCAGTGATGGGAACACACCGGGGGAGACCCAGTACTTC.

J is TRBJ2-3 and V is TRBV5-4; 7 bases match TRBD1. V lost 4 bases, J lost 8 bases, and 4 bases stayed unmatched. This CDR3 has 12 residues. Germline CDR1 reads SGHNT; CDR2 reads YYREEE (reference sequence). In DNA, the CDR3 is TGTGCCAGCAGCCGCGACAGGGCTACGCAGTATTTT. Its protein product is CASSRDRATQYF. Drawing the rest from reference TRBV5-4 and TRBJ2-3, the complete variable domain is ETGVTQSPTHLIKTRGQQVTLRCSSQSGHNTVSWYQQALGQGPQFIFQYYREEENGRGNFPPRFSGLQFPNYSSELNVNALELDDSALYLCASSRDRATQYFGPGTRLTVL.

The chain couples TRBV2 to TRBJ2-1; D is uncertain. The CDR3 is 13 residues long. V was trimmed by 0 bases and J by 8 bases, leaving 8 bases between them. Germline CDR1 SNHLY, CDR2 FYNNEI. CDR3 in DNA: TGTGCCAGCAGTGAAGCGCCCGCCGATGAGCAGTTCTTC. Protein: CASSEAPADEQFF. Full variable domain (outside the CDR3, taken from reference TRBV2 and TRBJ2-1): EPEVTQTPSHQVTQMGQEVILRCVPISNHLYFYWYRQILGQKVEFLVSFYNNEISEKSEIFDDQFSVERPDGSNFTLKIRSTKLEDSAMYFCASSEAPADEQFFGPGTRLTVL.

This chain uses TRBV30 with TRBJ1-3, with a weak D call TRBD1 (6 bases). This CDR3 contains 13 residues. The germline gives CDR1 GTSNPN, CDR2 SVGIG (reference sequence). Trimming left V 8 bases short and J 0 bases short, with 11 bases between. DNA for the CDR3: TGTGCCGGTCGGACAGCCTCTGGAAACACCATATATTTT. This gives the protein CAGRTASGNTIYF.

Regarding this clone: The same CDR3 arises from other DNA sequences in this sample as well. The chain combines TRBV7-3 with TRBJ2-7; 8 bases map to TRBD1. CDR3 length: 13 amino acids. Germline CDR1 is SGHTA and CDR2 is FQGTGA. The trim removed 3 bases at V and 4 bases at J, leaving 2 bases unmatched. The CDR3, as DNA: TGTGCCAGCAGCTTCGGACAGGGATACGAGCAGTACTTC. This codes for CASSFGQGYEQYF.